This T cell receptor (beta chain) originates from a study of T cells in Graves' hyperthyroidism and ophthalmopathy. Amplified TCR beta CDR3 regions derived from RNA transcripts. RT-PCR in the first round (using the HTBI primer set) targeted the TCR CDR3. TCRdb used MiXCR to reprocess the multiplex PCR reads, holding one entry per CDR3 protein. The profile shows about 680,000 distinct CDR3 sequences, roughly 32% of them singletons. V gave up 4 bases and J gave up 1 base, with 12 bases separating them. The CDR3 sequence is 15 residues long. The germline V gene encodes CDR1 SGHNT and CDR2 YYREEE (reference sequence).

What was sequenced was blood. V is TRBV5-4 and J is TRBJ1-5; a weak D match, TRBD1 (5 bases). The source is a woman in her forties with Graves' hyperthyroidism. CDR3 residues: CASSQGRESNQPQHF. The CDR3 DNA is TGTGCCAGCAGCCAGGGACGGGAGAGCAATCAGCCCCAGCATTTT.